This T cell receptor beta chain was captured in a study of blood T cell repertoires in COVID-19. Original analysis: Amplification with reference gene primers provided the estimates of nucleated cell counts. Assay used: immunoSEQ multiplex PCR; TCRdb lists only in-frame clones, some missing. The DNA was the basis for D and trimming; V, J and clone size are from that table. The sample holds 200,000 to 250,000 clones, about 88% seen once. During active infection, Seattle patients enrolled and were then monitored through disease. The source is a woman aged 45-60 years with COVID-19, enrolled during active disease. Sequenced material: peripheral blood.

The CDR3 region is CASSPPGAFTDSQETQYF. CDR3 nucleotide sequence: TGTGCCAGTAGTCCCCCTGGGGCCTTCACAGATAGCCAAGAGACCCAGTACTTC. The genes are TRBV19 and TRBJ2-5; tentative D call: TRBD1 (5 bases). This CDR3 spans 18 amino acids. V gave up 5 bases and J gave up 1 base, with 23 bases separating them. Per germline, CDR1 LNHDA and CDR2 SQIVND (reference sequence). Full variable domain (remainder filled in from reference TRBV19 and TRBJ2-5): DGGITQSPKYLFRKEGQNVTLSCEQNLNHDAMYWYRQDPGQGLRLIYYSQIVNDFQKGDIAEGYSVSREKKESFPLTVTSAQKNPTAFYLCASSPPGAFTDSQETQYFGPGTRLLVL.